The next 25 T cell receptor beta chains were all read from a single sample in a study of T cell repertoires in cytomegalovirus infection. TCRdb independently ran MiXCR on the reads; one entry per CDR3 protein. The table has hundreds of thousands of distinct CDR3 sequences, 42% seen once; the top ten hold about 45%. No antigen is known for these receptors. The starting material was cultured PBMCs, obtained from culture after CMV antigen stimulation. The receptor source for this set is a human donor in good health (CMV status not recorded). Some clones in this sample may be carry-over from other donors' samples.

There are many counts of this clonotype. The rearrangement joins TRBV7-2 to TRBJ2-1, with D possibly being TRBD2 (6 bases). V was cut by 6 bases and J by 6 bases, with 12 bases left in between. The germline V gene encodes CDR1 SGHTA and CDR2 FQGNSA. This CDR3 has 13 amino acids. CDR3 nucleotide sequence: TGTGCCAGCAGATCCCTGGGGGGCAATGAGCAGTTCTTC. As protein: CASRSLGGNEQFF. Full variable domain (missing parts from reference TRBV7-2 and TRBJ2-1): GAGVSQSPSNKVTEKGKDVELRCDPISGHTALYWYRQSLGQGLEFLIYFQGNSAPDKSGLPSDRFSAERTGGSVSTLTIQRTQQEDSAVYLCASRSLGGNEQFFGPGTRLTVL.

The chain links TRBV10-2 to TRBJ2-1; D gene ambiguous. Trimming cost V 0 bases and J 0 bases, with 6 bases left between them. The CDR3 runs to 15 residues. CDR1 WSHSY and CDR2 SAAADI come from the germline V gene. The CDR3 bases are TGCGCCAGCAGTGAGTCCAGCGCCTCCTACAATGAGCAGTTCTTC. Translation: CASSESSASYNEQFF.

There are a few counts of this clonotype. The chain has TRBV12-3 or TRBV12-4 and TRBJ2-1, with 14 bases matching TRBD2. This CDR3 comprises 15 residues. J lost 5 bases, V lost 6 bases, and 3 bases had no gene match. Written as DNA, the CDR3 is TGTGCCAGCAGGTTGACTAGCGGGGGGGACAATGAGCAGTTCTTC. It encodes CASRLTSGGDNEQFF.

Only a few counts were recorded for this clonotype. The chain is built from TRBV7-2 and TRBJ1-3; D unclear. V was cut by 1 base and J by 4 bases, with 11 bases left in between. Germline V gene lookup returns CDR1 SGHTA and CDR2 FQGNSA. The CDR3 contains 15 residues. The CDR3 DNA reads TGTGCCAGCAGCTTAGAAGGTTTGGGAGGAAACACCATATATTTT. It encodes CASSLEGLGGNTIYF. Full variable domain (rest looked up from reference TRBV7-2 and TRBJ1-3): GAGVSQSPSNKVTEKGKDVELRCDPISGHTALYWYRQSLGQGLEFLIYFQGNSAPDKSGLPSDRFSAERTGGSVSTLTIQRTQQEDSAVYLCASSLEGLGGNTIYFGEGSWLTVV.

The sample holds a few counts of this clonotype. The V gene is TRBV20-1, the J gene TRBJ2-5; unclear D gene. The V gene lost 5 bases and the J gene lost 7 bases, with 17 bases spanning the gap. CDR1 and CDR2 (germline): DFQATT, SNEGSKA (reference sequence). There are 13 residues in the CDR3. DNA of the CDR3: TGCAGTGCTGGTGAACTAACTTCGGGGACCCAGTACTTC. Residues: CSAGELTSGTQYF.

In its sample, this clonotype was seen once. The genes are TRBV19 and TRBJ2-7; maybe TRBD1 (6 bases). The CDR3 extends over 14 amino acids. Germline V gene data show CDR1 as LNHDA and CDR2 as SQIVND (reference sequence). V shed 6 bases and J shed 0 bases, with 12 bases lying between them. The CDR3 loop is CASSVRGSSYEQYF. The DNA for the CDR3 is TGTGCCAGTAGCGTGAGGGGGAGCTCCTACGAGCAGTACTTC.

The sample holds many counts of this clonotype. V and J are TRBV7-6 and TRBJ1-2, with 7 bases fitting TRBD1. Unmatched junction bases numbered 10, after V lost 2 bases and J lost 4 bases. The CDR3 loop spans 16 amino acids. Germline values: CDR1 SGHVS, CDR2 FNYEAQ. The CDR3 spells CASSLWGGDSFYGYTF. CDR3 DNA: TGTGCCAGCAGCTTATGGGGCGGGGACAGCTTCTATGGCTACACCTTC.

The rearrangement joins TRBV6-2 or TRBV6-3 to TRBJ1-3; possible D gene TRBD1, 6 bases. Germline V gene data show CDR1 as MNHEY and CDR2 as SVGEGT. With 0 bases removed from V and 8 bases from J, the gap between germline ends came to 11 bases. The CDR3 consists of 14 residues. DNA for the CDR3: TGTGCCAGCAGTTACTCGGGCAGGGGTGACACCATATATTTT. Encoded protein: CASSYSGRGDTIYF.

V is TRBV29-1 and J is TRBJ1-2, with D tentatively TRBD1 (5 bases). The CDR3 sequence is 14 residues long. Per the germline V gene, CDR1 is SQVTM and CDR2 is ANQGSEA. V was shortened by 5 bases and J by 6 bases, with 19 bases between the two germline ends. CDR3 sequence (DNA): TGCAGCGTTTGGGGGGGGTGGATTCTGAATGGCTACACCTTC. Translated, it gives CSVWGGWILNGYTF.

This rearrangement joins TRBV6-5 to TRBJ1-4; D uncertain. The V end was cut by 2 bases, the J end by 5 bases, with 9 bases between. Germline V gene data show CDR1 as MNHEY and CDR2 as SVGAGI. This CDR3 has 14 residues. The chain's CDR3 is CASSYGPSNEKLFF. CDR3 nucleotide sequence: TGTGCCAGCAGTTACGGTCCGTCGAATGAAAAACTGTTTTTT.

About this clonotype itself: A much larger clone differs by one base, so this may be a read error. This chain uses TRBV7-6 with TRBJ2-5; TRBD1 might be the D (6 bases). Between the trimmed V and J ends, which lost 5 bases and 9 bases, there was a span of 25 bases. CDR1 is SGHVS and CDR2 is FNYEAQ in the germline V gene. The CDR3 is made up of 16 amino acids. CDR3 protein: CASSQELQGERSAQYF. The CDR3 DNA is TGTGCCAGCAGCCAGGAGCTACAGGGCGAGAGATCGGCCCAGTACTTC.

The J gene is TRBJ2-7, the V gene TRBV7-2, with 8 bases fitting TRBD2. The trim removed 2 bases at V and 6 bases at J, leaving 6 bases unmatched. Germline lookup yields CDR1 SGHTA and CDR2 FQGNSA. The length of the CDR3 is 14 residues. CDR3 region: CASSLSLAEPEQYF. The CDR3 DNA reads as TGTGCCAGCAGCTTATCACTAGCGGAACCCGAGCAGTACTTC. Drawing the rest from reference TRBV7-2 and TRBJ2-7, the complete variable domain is GAGVSQSPSNKVTEKGKDVELRCDPISGHTALYWYRQSLGQGLEFLIYFQGNSAPDKSGLPSDRFSAERTGGSVSTLTIQRTQQEDSAVYLCASSLSLAEPEQYFGPGTRLTVT.

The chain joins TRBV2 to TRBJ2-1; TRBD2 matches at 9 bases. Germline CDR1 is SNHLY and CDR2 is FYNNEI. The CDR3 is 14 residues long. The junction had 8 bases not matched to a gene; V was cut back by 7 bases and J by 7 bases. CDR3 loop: CASKIAGEGNEQFF. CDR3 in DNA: TGTGCCAGCAAGATAGCGGGAGAGGGTAATGAGCAGTTCTTC.

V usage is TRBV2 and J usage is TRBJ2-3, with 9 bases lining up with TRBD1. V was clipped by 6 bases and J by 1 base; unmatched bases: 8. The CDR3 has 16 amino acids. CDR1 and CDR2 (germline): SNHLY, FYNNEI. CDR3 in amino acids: CASSPLGQGGTDTQYF. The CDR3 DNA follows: TGTGCCAGCAGCCCCCTGGGACAGGGTGGCACAGATACGCAGTATTTT.

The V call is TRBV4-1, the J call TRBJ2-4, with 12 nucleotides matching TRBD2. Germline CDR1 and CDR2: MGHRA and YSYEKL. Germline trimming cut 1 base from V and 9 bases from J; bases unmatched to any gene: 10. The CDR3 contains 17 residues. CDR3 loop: CASSQAPLAGGRSIQYF. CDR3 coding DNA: TGCGCCAGCAGCCAAGCCCCGCTAGCGGGGGGGCGGAGCATTCAGTACTTC.

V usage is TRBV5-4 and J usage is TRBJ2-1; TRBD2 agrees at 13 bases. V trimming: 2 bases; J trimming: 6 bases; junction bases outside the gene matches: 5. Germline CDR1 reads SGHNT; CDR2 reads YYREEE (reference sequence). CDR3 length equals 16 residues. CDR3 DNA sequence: TGTGCCAGCAGCTTCGGGACTAGCGGGACCACCAATGAGCAGTTCTTC. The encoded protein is CASSFGTSGTTNEQFF.

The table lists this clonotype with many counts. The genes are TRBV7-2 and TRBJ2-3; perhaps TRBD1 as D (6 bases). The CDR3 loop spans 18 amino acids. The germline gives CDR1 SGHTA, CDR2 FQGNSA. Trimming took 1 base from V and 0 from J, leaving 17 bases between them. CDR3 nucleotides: TGTGCCAGCAGCTTAGGGACCAGGGACAAGCCTAGCACAGATACGCAGTATTTT. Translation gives CASSLGTRDKPSTDTQYF.

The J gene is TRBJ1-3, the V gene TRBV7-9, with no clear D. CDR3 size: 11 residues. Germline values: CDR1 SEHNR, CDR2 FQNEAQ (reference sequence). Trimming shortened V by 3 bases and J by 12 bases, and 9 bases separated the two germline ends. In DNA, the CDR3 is TGTGCCAGCAGCTTGAAAGACAACATATATTTT. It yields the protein CASSLKDNIYF.

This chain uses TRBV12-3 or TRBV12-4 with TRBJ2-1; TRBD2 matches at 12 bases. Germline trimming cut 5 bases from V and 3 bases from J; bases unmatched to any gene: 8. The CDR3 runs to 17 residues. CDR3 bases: TGTGCCAGCAGTCCGCGGACTAGCGGGAACTACTACAATGAGCAGTTCTTC. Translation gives CASSPRTSGNYYNEQFF.

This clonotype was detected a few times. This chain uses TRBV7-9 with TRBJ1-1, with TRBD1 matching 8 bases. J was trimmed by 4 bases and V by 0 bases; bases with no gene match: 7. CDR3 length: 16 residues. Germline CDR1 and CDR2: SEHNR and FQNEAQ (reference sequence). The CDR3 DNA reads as TGTGCCAGCAGCTTAGCGCTGACAGGGGAGGGCACTGAAGCTTTCTTT. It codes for CASSLALTGEGTEAFF.

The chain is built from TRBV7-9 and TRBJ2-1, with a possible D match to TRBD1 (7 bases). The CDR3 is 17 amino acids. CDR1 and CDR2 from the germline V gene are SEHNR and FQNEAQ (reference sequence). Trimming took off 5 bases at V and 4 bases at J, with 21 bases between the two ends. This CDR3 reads CASSPTEAGGLYNEQFF. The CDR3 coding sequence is TGTGCCAGCAGCCCTACTGAGGCAGGGGGGTTGTACAATGAGCAGTTCTTC.

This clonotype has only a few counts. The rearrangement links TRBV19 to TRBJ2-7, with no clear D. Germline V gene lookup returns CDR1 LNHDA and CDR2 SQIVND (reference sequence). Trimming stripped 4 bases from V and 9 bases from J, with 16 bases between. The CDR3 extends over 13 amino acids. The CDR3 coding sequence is TGTGCCAGTAGTACCGAACGCGACGATCCGCAGTACTTC. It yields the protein CASSTERDDPQYF.

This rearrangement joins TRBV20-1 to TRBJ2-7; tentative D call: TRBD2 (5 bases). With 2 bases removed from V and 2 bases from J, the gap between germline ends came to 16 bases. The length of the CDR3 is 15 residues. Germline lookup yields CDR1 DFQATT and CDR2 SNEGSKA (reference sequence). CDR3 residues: CSARNGSGDPYEQYF. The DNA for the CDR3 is TGCAGTGCTAGAAATGGCAGCGGCGATCCCTACGAGCAGTACTTC.

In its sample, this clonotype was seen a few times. CDR3 residues: CASSTTPTDTQYF. CDR3 bases: TGTGCCAGCAGCACGACCCCCACAGATACGCAGTATTTT. The V gene is TRBV7-2, the J gene TRBJ2-3; D is ambiguous. The germline V and J ends were trimmed by 5 bases and 2 bases, with 8 bases remaining between them. This CDR3 has 13 residues. Germline CDR1 and CDR2: SGHTA and FQGNSA. Drawing the rest from reference TRBV7-2 and TRBJ2-3, the complete variable domain is GAGVSQSPSNKVTEKGKDVELRCDPISGHTALYWYRQSLGQGLEFLIYFQGNSAPDKSGLPSDRFSAERTGGSVSTLTIQRTQQEDSAVYLCASSTTPTDTQYFGPGTRLTVL.

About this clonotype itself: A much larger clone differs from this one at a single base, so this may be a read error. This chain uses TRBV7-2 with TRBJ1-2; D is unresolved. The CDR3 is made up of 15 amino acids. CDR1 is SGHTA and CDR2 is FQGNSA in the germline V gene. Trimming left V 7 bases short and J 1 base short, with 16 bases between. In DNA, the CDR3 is TGTGCCAGCATCTTCCAGCTGGGAATTAACTATGGCTACACCTTC. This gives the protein CASIFQLGINYGYTF.